These 19 T cell receptor beta chains were sequenced from one sample in a study of shared clonotypes between healthy human individuals. TCRdb keeps only in-frame clones here, not all; method: immunoSEQ multiplex PCR. The repertoire includes roughly 2,500,000 clones, 90% to 95% of them detected once, and roughly 0.36% sits in the top ten. Specimen: naive CD4+ T cells from PBMCs. Subset indicated: CD45RA+ positively selected. Receptors were obtained from a man in his late teens or twenties in good health. Some clones in this sample may be carry-over from other donors' samples.

V usage is TRBV9 and J usage is TRBJ2-7; D gene uncertain. CDR1 is SGDLS and CDR2 is YYNGEE in the germline V gene. This CDR3 contains 17 residues. Trimming left V 0 bases short and J 3 bases short, with 19 bases between. CDR3 sequence (DNA): TGTGCCAGCAGCGTAGCTACCTCAGCCGGACCGATCTACGAGCAGTACTTC. Translated, it gives CASSVATSAGPIYEQYF.

CDR3 DNA: TGTGCCAGCAGCCTTACAGGGGGCGGCAATCAGCCCCAGCATTTT. It yields the protein CASSLTGGGNQPQHF. The chain has TRBV11-1 and TRBJ1-5, with 9 bases identical to TRBD1. There are 15 residues in the CDR3. Germline CDR1 reads SGHAT; CDR2 reads FQDESV (reference sequence). Trimming took 5 bases from V and 2 from J; bases not matched to a gene: 4.

The genes are TRBV6-5 and TRBJ1-2; TRBD1 aligns across 9 bases. The CDR3 has 14 amino acids. The J segment lost 2 bases and the V segment lost 5 bases, leaving 3 bases of the junction unmatched. Germline CDR1 MNHEY, CDR2 SVGAGI. CDR3 in amino acids: CASSRDRVNYGYTF. CDR3 sequence (DNA): TGTGCCAGCAGTCGGGACAGGGTCAACTATGGCTACACCTTC.

This chain joins TRBV19 and TRBJ2-7, with a possible D match to TRBD2 (7 bases). From germline, CDR1 is LNHDA and CDR2 SQIVND (reference sequence). V was pared by 8 bases and J by 6 bases, with 32 bases between. The CDR3 extends over 18 amino acids. The CDR3 region is CASRSRGGHGGWDFEQYF. CDR3 nucleotides: TGTGCCAGTCGATCAAGGGGGGGCCACGGAGGTTGGGACTTCGAGCAGTACTTC.

V usage is TRBV6-4 and J usage is TRBJ1-5; a possible D gene is TRBD1 (6 bases). The CDR3 covers 20 residues. The ends were cut back, 3 bases at V and 3 bases at J, with 27 bases in the middle. Germline V gene lookup returns CDR1 MRHNA and CDR2 SNTAGT. The CDR3 is CASSDRRATGCMYVNQPQHF. DNA of the CDR3: TGTGCCAGCAGTGATCGTCGGGCGACAGGTTGTATGTATGTCAATCAGCCCCAGCATTTT.

The gene calls are TRBV14 and TRBJ1-3, with D unresolved. The CDR3 contains 16 residues. CDR1 and CDR2 from the germline V gene are SGHDN and FVKESK. The germline V and J ends were trimmed by 0 bases and 8 bases, with 17 bases remaining between them. DNA of the CDR3: TGTGCCAGCAGCCAAGATTTCGGCACCCTGCCGGACACCATATATTTT. This sequence encodes CASSQDFGTLPDTIYF.

J is TRBJ2-1 and V is TRBV11-2; 10 nucleotides align to TRBD2. Germline loops: CDR1 SGHAT, CDR2 FQNNGV. V trimming: 1 base; J trimming: 5 bases; junction bases outside the gene matches: 11. CDR3 length: 18 residues. The CDR3 DNA reads as TGTGCCAGCAGCTTAGTGAGAGTCTCGCTAGCGGGAGACAATGAGCAGTTCTTC. This sequence encodes CASSLVRVSLAGDNEQFF. The variable domain in full, with the rest retrieved from reference TRBV11-2 and TRBJ2-1, is EAGVAQSPRYKIIEKRQSVAFWCNPISGHATLYWYQQILGQGPKLLIQFQNNGVVDDSQLPKDRFSAERLKGVDSTLKIQPAKLEDSAVYLCASSLVRVSLAGDNEQFFGPGTRLTVL.

Turning to this clone: The sample contains more than one DNA sequence encoding this CDR3. The chain uses TRBV28 and TRBJ2-1, with 10 bases lining up with TRBD1. V lost 5 bases, J lost 2 bases, and 3 bases stayed unmatched. Per the germline V gene, CDR1 is MDHEN and CDR2 is SYDVKM. The CDR3 sequence is 15 residues long. Here the CDR3 DNA reads TGTGCCAGCAGTCCGGGGACAGGGGCCTACAATGAGCAGTTCTTC. Its protein product is CASSPGTGAYNEQFF.

The CDR3 is CASSYSLRESTDTQYF. The DNA of the CDR3 is TGTGCCAGCAGTTACTCGCTGCGGGAGAGCACAGATACGCAGTATTTT. The chain has TRBV6-6 and TRBJ2-3; 7 positions agree with TRBD2. Germline V lookup: CDR1 MNHNY, CDR2 SVGAGI (reference sequence). The V segment lost 0 bases and the J segment 0 bases; nucleotides outside the gene matches: 3. The CDR3 has 16 amino acids.

This chain uses TRBV28 with TRBJ2-4; 9 bases match TRBD2. The CDR3 is 22 amino acids. Germline V gene sequence: CDR1 MDHEN, CDR2 SYDVKM. The V and J ends lost 2 bases and 0 bases, in that order; junction bases with no gene match: 20. The CDR3 spells CASSLGPREGTSRFLAKNIQYF. The CDR3 DNA is TGTGCCAGCAGTTTAGGACCGCGGGAGGGGACTTCGAGGTTTCTAGCCAAAAACATTCAGTACTTC.

The chain links TRBV6-1 to TRBJ1-1; no reliable D call. The CDR3 runs 12 residues. V lost 6 bases and J 6 bases, leaving 11 bases between the germline ends. CDR1 is MNHNS, CDR2 SASEGT, per germline. CDR3 bases: TGTGCCAGCAGGGTTAACGAGGCTGAAGCTTTCTTT. Protein: CASRVNEAEAFF.

A single count supports this clone. V usage is TRBV7-9 and J usage is TRBJ2-1; 9 bases are a match to TRBD2. With V trimmed by 5 bases and J by 5 bases, 7 bases remained unmatched. This CDR3 is built from 15 residues. CDR1 SEHNR and CDR2 FQNEAQ come from the germline V gene (reference sequence). The DNA for the CDR3 is TGTGCCAGCAGCCCACTGGCTAGCGGGAACAATGAGCAGTTCTTC. This gives the protein CASSPLASGNNEQFF.

The chain is built from TRBV30 and TRBJ2-3; the D gene could be TRBD1 or TRBD2 (5 bases each). CDR1 and CDR2 from the germline V gene are GTSNPN and SVGIG (reference sequence). This CDR3 is 15 amino acids long. The V end was cut by 0 bases, the J end by 2 bases, with 12 bases between. Written as DNA, the CDR3 is TGTGCCTGGAGTGTAGGTCCAGGGACCACAGATACGCAGTATTTT. It encodes CAWSVGPGTTDTQYF.

The chain links TRBV2 to TRBJ2-7, with D tentatively TRBD1 or TRBD2 (5 bases each). CDR3 length: 13 amino acids. Germline V gives CDR1 SNHLY, CDR2 FYNNEI. V was cut by 6 bases and J by 2 bases, with 11 bases left in between. The CDR3 sequence is CASSRDAAYEQYF. CDR3 coding DNA: TGTGCCAGCAGCCGGGACGCAGCCTACGAGCAGTACTTC.

This clone was picked up one time. The sample holds other DNA sequences that translate to the same CDR3. V and J are TRBV5-1 and TRBJ2-3; the D is unclear. CDR3 length: 14 amino acids. Trimming removed 0 bases from V and 0 bases from J, with 5 bases in between. In germline, CDR1 is SGHRS, CDR2 YFSETQ. CDR3: CASSLGRSTDTQYF. CDR3 nucleotide sequence: TGCGCCAGCAGCTTGGGGCGTAGCACAGATACGCAGTATTTT.

The chain uses TRBV19 and TRBJ2-1, with 9 bases lining up with TRBD1. J gave up 6 bases and V 6 bases, and 3 bases lay outside the gene matches. The CDR3 is 13 residues long. Looked up from germline, CDR1 is LNHDA and CDR2 is SQIVND (reference sequence). In DNA, the CDR3 is TGTGCCAGTAGAAGACAGGGGGGCAATGAGCAGTTCTTC. Protein product: CASRRQGGNEQFF.

CDR3 in DNA: TGTGCCAGCAGCAGGAAGACAGGGTCGAACTATGGCTACACCTTC. Translating gives CASSRKTGSNYGYTF. The chain recombines TRBV14 with TRBJ1-2, with 7 bases matching TRBD1. The CDR3 sequence is 15 residues long. V lost 5 bases and J lost 2; bases outside the gene matches: 8. Per the germline V gene, CDR1 is SGHDN and CDR2 is FVKESK.

The V call is TRBV9, the J call TRBJ2-3; 9 bases align to TRBD2. The CDR3 loop spans 17 amino acids. Germline CDR1 is SGDLS and CDR2 is YYNGEE. V gave up 0 bases and J gave up 3 bases; unmatched junction bases: 8. CDR3 nucleotide sequence: TGTGCCAGCAGCGTAGCTATTTTAGCGGGAGCAACAGATACGCAGTATTTT. It yields the protein CASSVAILAGATDTQYF.

The chain links TRBV9 to TRBJ1-2, with a tentative D call TRBD1 (6 bases). V lost 3 bases, J lost 8 bases, and 14 bases lay in between. Germline CDR1 is SGDLS and CDR2 is YYNGEE. This CDR3 has 13 residues. In DNA form, the CDR3 reads TGTGCCAGCAGCGCTCGTGAGGGGGGCGGCTACACCTTC. Protein: CASSAREGGGYTF.